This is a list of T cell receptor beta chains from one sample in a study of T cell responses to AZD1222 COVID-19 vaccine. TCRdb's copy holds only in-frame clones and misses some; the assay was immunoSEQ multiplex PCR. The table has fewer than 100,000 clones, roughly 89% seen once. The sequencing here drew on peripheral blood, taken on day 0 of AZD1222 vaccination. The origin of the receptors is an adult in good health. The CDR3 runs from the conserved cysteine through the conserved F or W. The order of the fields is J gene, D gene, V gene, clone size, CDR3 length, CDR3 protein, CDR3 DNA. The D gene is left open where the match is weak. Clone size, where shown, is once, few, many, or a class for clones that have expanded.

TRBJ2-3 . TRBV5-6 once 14 CASSLGVGTDTQYF TGTGCCAGCAGCTTGGGAGTGGGCACAGATACGCAGTATTTT
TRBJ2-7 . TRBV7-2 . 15 CASSLETGDTYEQYF TGTGCCAGCAGCTTAGAAACAGGCGATACCTACGAGCAGTACTTC
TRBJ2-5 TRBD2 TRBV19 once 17 CASSNPWTRSRQETQYF TGTGCCAGTAGTAACCCCTGGACTAGGAGTAGGCAAGAGACCCAGTACTTC
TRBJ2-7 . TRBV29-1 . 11 CSVTALSSQYF TGCAGCGTTACAGCTCTCAGTTCGCAGTACTTC
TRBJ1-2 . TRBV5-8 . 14 CASRLGNVGGGYTF TGTGCCAGCAGGCTGGGAAATGTCGGGGGTGGCTACACCTTC
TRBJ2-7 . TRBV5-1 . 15 CASSSGTLPSYEQYF TGCGCCAGCAGCTCGGGGACATTACCCTCCTACGAGCAGTACTTC
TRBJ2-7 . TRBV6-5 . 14 CASSTTGASYEQYF TGTGCCAGCAGTACGACCGGGGCCTCCTACGAGCAGTACTTC
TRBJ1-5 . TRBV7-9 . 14 CASSLGGWDQPQHF TGTGCCAGCAGCTTAGGGGGCTGGGATCAGCCCCAGCATTTT
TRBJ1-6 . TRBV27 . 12 CATARVGSPLHF TGTGCCACCGCCCGGGTAGGATCACCCCTCCACTTT
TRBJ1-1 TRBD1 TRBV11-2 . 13 CASSLQPGQGAFF TGTGCCAGCAGCTTACAACCGGGACAGGGGGCTTTCTTT
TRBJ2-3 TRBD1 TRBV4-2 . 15 CASSQDTGGPDTQYF TGTGCCAGCAGCCAAGACACAGGGGGCCCGGATACGCAGTATTTT
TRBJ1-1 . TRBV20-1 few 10 CSATPAEAFF TGCAGTGCTACGCCGGCTGAAGCTTTCTTT
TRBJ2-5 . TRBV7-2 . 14 CASSPLGIVGTQYF TGTGCCAGCAGCCCTCTAGGGATTGTTGGGACCCAGTACTTC
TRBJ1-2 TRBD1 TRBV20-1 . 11 CSASRQGGYTF TGCAGTGCAAGCCGACAGGGAGGCTACACCTTC
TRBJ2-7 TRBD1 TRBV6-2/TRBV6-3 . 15 CASSTQGQAYYEQYF TGTGCCAGCAGTACACAGGGACAGGCATACTACGAGCAGTACTTC
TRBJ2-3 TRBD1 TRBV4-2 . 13 CASRGTGTDTQYF TGTGCCAGCAGAGGGACAGGCACAGATACGCAGTATTTT
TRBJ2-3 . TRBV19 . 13 CASSISGTDTQYF TGTGCCAGTAGTATATCTGGCACAGATACGCAGTATTTT
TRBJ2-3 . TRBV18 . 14 CASSPGQGTDTQYF TGTGCCAGCTCACCAGGACAAGGCACAGATACGCAGTATTTT
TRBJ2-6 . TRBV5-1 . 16 CASSLEGGGGANVLTF TGCGCCAGCAGCTTGGAAGGGGGTGGTGGGGCCAACGTCCTGACTTTC
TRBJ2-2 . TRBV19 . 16 CASSRRDGANTGELFF TGTGCCAGTAGTCGACGCGACGGAGCGAACACCGGGGAGCTGTTTTTT
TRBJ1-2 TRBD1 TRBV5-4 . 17 CASSSGQGALSSGGYTF TGTGCCAGCAGCTCGGGACAGGGGGCCCTCAGTTCTGGAGGCTACACCTTC
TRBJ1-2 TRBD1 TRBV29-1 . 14 CSVEPGTGLGGYTF TGCAGCGTTGAACCCGGGACAGGGCTGGGTGGCTACACCTTC
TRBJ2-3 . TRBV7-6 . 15 CASSPRVSRADTQYF TGTGCCAGCAGCCCGCGGGTTAGCCGCGCAGATACGCAGTATTTT
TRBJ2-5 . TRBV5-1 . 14 CASSLDVVEETQYF TGCGCCAGCAGCTTGGATGTGGTGGAAGAGACCCAGTACTTC
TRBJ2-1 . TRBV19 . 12 CASSILGVEQFF TGTGCCAGTAGTATTCTGGGCGTCGAGCAGTTCTTC
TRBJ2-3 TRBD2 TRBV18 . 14 CASLPTSGGDTQYF TGTGCCAGCTTACCGACTAGCGGGGGAGATACGCAGTATTTT
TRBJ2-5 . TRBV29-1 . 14 CSVERGGVQETQYF TGCAGCGTTGAAAGGGGCGGGGTTCAAGAGACCCAGTACTTC
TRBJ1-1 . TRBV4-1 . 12 CASSQAGSEAFF TGCGCCAGCAGCCAAGCCGGGAGTGAAGCTTTCTTT
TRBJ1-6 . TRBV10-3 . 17 CAISPEGAGSYNSPLHF TGTGCCATCAGCCCTGAGGGAGCAGGGTCCTATAATTCACCCCTCCACTTT
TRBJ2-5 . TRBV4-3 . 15 CASSLGSEDQETQYF TGCGCCAGCAGCCTTGGTAGCGAGGACCAAGAGACCCAGTACTTC
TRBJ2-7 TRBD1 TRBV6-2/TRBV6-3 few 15 CASSVPGQSSYEQYF TGTGCCAGCAGTGTACCGGGACAGAGCTCCTACGAGCAGTACTTC
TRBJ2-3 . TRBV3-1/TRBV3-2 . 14 CASSHGLRTYTQYF TGTGCCAGCAGCCATGGCCTACGCACTTATACGCAGTATTTT
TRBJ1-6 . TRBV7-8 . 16 CASSQGLYSYNSPLHF TGTGCCAGCAGCCAGGGTCTTTACTCCTATAATTCACCCCTCCACTTT
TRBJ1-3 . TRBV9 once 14 CASSVERSGNTIYF TGTGCCAGCAGCGTAGAACGGTCTGGAAACACCATATATTTT
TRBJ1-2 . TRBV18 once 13 CASSPTDNYGYTF TGTGCCAGCTCACCGACAGATAACTATGGCTACACCTTC
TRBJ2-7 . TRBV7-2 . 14 CASSLVKAIDEQYF TGTGCCAGCAGCTTAGTTAAGGCTATTGACGAGCAGTACTTC
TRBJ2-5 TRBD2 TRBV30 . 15 CAWSPGLAGKETQYF TGTGCCTGGAGCCCAGGACTAGCGGGGAAAGAGACCCAGTACTTC
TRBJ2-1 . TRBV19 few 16 CASSIEEGYPYNEQFF TGTGCCAGTAGTATAGAGGAGGGTTACCCCTACAATGAGCAGTTCTTC
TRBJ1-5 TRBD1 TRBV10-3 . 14 CAISYRGGSQPQHF TGTGCCATCAGTTACAGGGGAGGGAGTCAGCCCCAGCATTTT
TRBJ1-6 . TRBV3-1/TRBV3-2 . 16 CASSQTDSSYNSPLHF TGTGCCAGCAGCCAGACCGACAGCTCCTATAATTCACCCCTCCACTTT
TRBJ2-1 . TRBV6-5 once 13 CASSYSNLNEQFF TGTGCCAGCAGTTACTCGAACCTAAATGAGCAGTTCTTC
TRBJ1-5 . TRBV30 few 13 CAWSGSEDQPQHF TGTGCCTGGAGTGGAAGCGAAGATCAGCCCCAGCATTTT
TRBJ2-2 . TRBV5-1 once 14 CASSFSEYPGELFF TGCGCCAGCAGCTTCTCGGAGTATCCTGGGGAGCTGTTTTTT
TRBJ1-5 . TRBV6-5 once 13 CASSSLTNQPQHF TGTGCCAGCAGTTCCCTTACTAATCAGCCCCAGCATTTT
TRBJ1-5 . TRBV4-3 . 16 CASSQELGQGAEPQHF TGCGCCAGCAGCCAAGAGTTGGGGCAGGGCGCTGAGCCCCAGCATTTT
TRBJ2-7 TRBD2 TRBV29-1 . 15 CSVEGGTSGGLEQYF TGCAGCGTTGAAGGAGGGACTAGCGGGGGGCTGGAGCAGTACTTC
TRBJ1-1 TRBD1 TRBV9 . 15 CASSPSGTGFVRAFF TGTGCCAGCAGCCCATCCGGGACAGGGTTTGTCCGAGCTTTCTTT